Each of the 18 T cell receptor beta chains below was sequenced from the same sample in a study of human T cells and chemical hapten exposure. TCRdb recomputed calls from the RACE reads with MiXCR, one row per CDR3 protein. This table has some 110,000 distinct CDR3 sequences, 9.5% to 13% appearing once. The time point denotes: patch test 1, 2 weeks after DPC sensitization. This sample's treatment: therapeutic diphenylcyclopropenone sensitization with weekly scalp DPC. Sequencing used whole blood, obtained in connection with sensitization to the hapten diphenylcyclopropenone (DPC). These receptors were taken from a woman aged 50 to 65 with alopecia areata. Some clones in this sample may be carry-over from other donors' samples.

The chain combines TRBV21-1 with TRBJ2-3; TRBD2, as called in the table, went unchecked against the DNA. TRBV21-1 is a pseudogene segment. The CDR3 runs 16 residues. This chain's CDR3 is CASIRTSGGRTDTQYF. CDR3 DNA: TGTGCCAGCATAAGAACTAGCGGGGGCCGCACAGATACGCAGTATTTT.

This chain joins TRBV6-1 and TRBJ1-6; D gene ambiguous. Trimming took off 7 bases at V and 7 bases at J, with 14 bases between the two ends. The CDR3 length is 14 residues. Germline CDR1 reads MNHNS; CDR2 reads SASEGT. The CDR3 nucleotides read TGTGCCAGCAAGGTGGAAAGTTCGAATTCACCCCTCCACTTT. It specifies CASKVESSNSPLHF.

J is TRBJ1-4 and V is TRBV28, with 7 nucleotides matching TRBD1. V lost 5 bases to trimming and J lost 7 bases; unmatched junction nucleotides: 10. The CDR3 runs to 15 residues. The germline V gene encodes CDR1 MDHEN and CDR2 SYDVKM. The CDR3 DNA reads TGTGCCAGCAGTCTCAGGGGGGCTTTCGGTGAAAAACTGTTTTTT. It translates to CASSLRGAFGEKLFF.

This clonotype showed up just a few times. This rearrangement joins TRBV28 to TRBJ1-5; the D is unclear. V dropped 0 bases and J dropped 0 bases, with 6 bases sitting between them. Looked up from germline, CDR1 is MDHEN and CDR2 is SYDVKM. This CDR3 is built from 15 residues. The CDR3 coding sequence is TGTGCCAGCAGTTTATGGCAGGTTAGCAATCAGCCCCAGCATTTT. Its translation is CASSLWQVSNQPQHF.

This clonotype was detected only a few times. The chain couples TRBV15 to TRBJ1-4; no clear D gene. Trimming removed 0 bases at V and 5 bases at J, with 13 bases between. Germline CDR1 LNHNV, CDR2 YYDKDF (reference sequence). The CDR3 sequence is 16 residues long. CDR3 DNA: TGTGCCACCAGCAGAGATAGGAATCCACTCAATGAAAAACTGTTTTTT. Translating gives CATSRDRNPLNEKLFF.

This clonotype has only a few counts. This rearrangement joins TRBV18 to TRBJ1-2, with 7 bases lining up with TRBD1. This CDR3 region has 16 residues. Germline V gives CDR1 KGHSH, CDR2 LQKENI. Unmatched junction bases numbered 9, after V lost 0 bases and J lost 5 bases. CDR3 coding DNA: TGTGCCAGCTCACCACCTAGGGCAGGGGGTGAATATGGCTACACCTTC. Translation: CASSPPRAGGEYGYTF.

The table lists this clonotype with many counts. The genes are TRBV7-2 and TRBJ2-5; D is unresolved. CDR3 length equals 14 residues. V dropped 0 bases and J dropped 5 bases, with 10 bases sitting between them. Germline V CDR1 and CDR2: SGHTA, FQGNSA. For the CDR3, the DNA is TGTGCCAGCAGCTTAGCTGGTAGATTGGAGACCCAGTACTTC. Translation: CASSLAGRLETQYF.

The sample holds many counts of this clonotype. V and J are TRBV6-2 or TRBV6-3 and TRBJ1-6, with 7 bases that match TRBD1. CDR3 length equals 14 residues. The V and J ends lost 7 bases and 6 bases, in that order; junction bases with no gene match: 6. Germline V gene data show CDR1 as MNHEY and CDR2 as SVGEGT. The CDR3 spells CASIPTGVNSPLHF. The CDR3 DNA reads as TGTGCCAGCATCCCTACAGGGGTTAATTCACCCCTCCACTTT.

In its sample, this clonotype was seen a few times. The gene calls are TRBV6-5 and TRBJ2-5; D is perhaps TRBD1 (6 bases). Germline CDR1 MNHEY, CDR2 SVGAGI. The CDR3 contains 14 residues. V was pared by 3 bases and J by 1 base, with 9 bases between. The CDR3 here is CASSYVGAQETQYF. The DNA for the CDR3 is TGTGCCAGCAGTTATGTGGGGGCCCAAGAGACCCAGTACTTC.

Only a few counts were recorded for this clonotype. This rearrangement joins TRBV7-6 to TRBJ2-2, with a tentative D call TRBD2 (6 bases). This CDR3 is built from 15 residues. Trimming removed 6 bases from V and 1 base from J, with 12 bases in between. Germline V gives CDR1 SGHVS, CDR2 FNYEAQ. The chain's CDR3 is CASSLRDWNTGELFF. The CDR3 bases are TGTGCCAGCAGTTTGCGGGACTGGAACACCGGGGAGCTGTTTTTT.

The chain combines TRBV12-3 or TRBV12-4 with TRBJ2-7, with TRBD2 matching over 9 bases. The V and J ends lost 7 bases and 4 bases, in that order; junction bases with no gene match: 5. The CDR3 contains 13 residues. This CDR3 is CASTIAGAYEQYF. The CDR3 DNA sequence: TGTGCCAGCACCATAGCGGGGGCATACGAGCAGTACTTC.

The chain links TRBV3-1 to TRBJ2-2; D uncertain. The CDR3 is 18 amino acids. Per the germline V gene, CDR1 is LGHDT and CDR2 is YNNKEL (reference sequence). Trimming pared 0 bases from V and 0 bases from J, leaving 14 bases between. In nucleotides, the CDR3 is TGTGCCAGCAGCCAAGATCGTGTCACGACCGCGAACACCGGGGAGCTGTTTTTT. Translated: CASSQDRVTTANTGELFF. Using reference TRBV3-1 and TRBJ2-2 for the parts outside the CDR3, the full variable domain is DTAVSQTPKYLVTQMGNDKSIKCEQNLGHDTMYWYKQDSKKFLKIMFSYNNKELIINETVPNRFSPKSPDKAHLNLHINSLELGDSAVYFCASSQDRVTTANTGELFFGEGSRLTVL.

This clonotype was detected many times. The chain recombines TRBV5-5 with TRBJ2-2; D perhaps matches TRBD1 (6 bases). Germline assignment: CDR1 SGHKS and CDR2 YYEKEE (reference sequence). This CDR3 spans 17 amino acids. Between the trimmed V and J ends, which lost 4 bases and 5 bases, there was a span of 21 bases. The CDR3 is CASSQQLDRRRTGELFF. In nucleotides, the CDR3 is TGTGCCAGCAGCCAACAACTCGACAGGCGGAGGACCGGGGAGCTGTTTTTT.

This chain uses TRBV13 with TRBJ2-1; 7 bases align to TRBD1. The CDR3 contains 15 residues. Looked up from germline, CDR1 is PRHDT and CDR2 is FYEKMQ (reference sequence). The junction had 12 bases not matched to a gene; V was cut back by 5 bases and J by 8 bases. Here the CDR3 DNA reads TGTGCCAGCAGCCTAGACAGGGCTAGGGTTCATGAGCAGTTCTTC. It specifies CASSLDRARVHEQFF.

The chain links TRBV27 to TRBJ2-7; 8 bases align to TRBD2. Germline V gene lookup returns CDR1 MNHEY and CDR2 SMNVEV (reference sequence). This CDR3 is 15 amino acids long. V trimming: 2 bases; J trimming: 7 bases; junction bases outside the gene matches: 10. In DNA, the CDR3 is TGTGCCAGCAGTTTACACGGTAGCGGGACGGGTGAGCAGTACTTC. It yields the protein CASSLHGSGTGEQYF.

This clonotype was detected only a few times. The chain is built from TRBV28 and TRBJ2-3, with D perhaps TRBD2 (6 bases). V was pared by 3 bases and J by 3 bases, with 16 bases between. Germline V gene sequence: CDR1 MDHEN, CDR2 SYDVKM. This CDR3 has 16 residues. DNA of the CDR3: TGTGCCAGCAGTTTCCCTCCTAGCGCAGTTACAGATACGCAGTATTTT. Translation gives CASSFPPSAVTDTQYF. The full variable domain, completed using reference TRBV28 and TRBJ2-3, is DVKVTQSSRYLVKRTGEKVFLECVQDMDHENMFWYRQDPGLGLRLIYFSYDVKMKEKGDIPEGYSVSREKKERFSLILESASTNQTSMYLCASSFPPSAVTDTQYFGPGTRLTVL.

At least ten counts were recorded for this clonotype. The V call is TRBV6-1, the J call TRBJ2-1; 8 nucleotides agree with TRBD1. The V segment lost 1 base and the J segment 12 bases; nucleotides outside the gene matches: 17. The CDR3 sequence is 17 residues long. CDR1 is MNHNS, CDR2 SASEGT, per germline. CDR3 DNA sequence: TGTGCCAGCAGTGAAGTAGGTGGGACAGGTTACATCACGGGGCAGTTCTTC. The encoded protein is CASSEVGGTGYITGQFF.

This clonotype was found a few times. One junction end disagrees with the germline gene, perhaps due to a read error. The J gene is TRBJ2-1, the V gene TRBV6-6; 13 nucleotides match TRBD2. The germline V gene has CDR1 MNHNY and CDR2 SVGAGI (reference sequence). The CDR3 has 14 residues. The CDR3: CASSLRTSGGPESF. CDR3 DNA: TGTGCCAGCAGCCTTCGGACTAGCGGGGGACCTGAGAGCTTC.